The T cell receptor (beta chain) described here comes from a study of blood T cell repertoires in COVID-19. The overall study: Nucleic acid was either cDNA or gDNA, and it came from T cells, B-cell-depleted T cells, or PBMCs.

Two negative PCRs, clearance, or symptom resolution were required of recovered Cohort 3 donors. CDR3 length: 13 residues. Germline values: CDR1 SGHTA, CDR2 FQGNSA. The V end lost 5 bases, the J end lost 6 bases, and 13 bases lay between the germline ends. The repertoire was sequenced with immunoSEQ multiplex PCR; TCRdb's copy has only in-frame clones and lacks some. Here the sample spans some 190,000 clones, approximately 84% being singletons. The TCR originated in a woman in her twenties or thirties who had recovered from COVID-19. This rearrangement joins TRBV7-2 to TRBJ1-2, with D uncertain. Source material: PBMCs or T cells enriched from blood (not recorded which). The CDR3 DNA is TGTGCCAGCAGCCCCCGCAGGAAACATGGCTACACCTTC. Translated, it gives CASSPRRKHGYTF.